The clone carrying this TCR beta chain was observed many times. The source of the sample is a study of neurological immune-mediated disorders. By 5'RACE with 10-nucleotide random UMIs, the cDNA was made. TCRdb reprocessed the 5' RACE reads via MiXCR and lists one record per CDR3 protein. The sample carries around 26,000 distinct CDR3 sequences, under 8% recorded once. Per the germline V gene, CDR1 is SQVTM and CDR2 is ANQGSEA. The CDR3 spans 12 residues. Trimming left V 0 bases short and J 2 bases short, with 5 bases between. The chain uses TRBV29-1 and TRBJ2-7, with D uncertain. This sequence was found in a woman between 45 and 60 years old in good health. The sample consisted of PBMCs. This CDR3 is CSVEDLAYEQYF. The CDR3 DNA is TGCAGCGTTGAAGATCTGGCCTACGAGCAGTACTTC.